This is a list of T cell receptor beta chains from one sample in a study of cytomegalovirus exposure and HLA in healthy donors. Data came from immunoSEQ multiplex PCR; TCRdb stores just in-frame clones and leaves some out. The sample shows about 180,000 clones, 75% to 85% of them seen only once. Sequenced sample: PBMCs. The receptor set was obtained from a woman in her thirties in good health and CMV-seronegative. Each CDR3 is given with its conserved first and last residue. The order of the fields is clone size, V gene, J gene, D gene, CDR3 DNA, CDR3 protein. D genes are given only for firm matches. Size values are once, few and many counts, or a class for expanded clones, and some rows have none.

clone size: .
V gene: TRBV7-9
J gene: TRBJ2-7
D gene: TRBD1
CDR3 DNA: TGTGCCAGCAGCTTGGGACAGGGACTCCTCGAGCAGTACTTC
CDR3 protein: CASSLGQGLLEQYF

clone size: .
V gene: TRBV28
J gene: TRBJ2-3
D gene: TRBD2
CDR3 DNA: TGTGCCAGCAGTTTAAGCGGGAGGGCCTTGAATACGCAGTATTTT
CDR3 protein: CASSLSGRALNTQYF

clone size: .
V gene: TRBV10-2
J gene: TRBJ2-5
D gene: TRBD1
CDR3 DNA: TGCGCCAGCAGTGTGGTTCGAGACAGGGGACAGGAGACCCAGTACTTC
CDR3 protein: CASSVVRDRGQETQYF

clone size: few
V gene: TRBV27
J gene: TRBJ2-7
D gene: TRBD2
CDR3 DNA: TGTGCCAGCAGTTTCAAACCCTACAGCGGGAGCTCCTACGAGCAGTACTTC
CDR3 protein: CASSFKPYSGSSYEQYF

clone size: .
V gene: TRBV7-3
J gene: TRBJ1-1
D gene: .
CDR3 DNA: TGTGCCAGCAGCTTATCGACAGTGAACACTGAAGCTTTCTTT
CDR3 protein: CASSLSTVNTEAFF

clone size: .
V gene: TRBV9
J gene: TRBJ1-2
D gene: .
CDR3 DNA: TGTGCCAGCAGCGTGACTCCCGACTATGGCTACACCTTC
CDR3 protein: CASSVTPDYGYTF

clone size: .
V gene: TRBV2
J gene: TRBJ2-2
D gene: TRBD1
CDR3 DNA: TGTGCCAGCGGACAGGGTCCGAACACCGGGGAGCTGTTTTTT
CDR3 protein: CASGQGPNTGELFF

clone size: few
V gene: TRBV19
J gene: TRBJ1-5
D gene: TRBD1
CDR3 DNA: TGTGCCAGTAGTTCGGGGACAGGGAATCAGCCCCAGCATTTT
CDR3 protein: CASSSGTGNQPQHF

clone size: .
V gene: TRBV19
J gene: TRBJ2-1
D gene: TRBD1
CDR3 DNA: TGTGCCAGTAGTATTCGGGACAGGGCCTCCAATGAGCAGTTCTTC
CDR3 protein: CASSIRDRASNEQFF

clone size: .
V gene: TRBV5-6
J gene: TRBJ1-2
D gene: TRBD1
CDR3 DNA: TGTGCCAGCAGCTCCCGGGACAGGGGGTCGGGGAACTATGGCTACACCTTC
CDR3 protein: CASSSRDRGSGNYGYTF

clone size: .
V gene: TRBV5-6
J gene: TRBJ2-1
D gene: TRBD2
CDR3 DNA: TGTGCCAGCAGCTTACTAGCGGGGGGGCCGGGGGACAATGAGCAGTTCTTC
CDR3 protein: CASSLLAGGPGDNEQFF

clone size: .
V gene: TRBV2
J gene: TRBJ1-2
D gene: TRBD1
CDR3 DNA: TGTGCCAGCAGTACCGGGACAGGGGGCGGCTATGGCTACACCTTC
CDR3 protein: CASSTGTGGGYGYTF

clone size: .
V gene: TRBV4-2
J gene: TRBJ2-1
D gene: TRBD2
CDR3 DNA: TGTGCCAGCAGCCCGACTAGCGGAGGCCCTGAGCAGTTCTTC
CDR3 protein: CASSPTSGGPEQFF

clone size: .
V gene: TRBV29-1
J gene: TRBJ2-5
D gene: TRBD2
CDR3 DNA: TGCAGCGTTGAAGATCCTAGCGGGGCCCAAGAGACCCAGTACTTC
CDR3 protein: CSVEDPSGAQETQYF

clone size: .
V gene: TRBV7-9
J gene: TRBJ2-7
D gene: TRBD1
CDR3 DNA: TGTGCCGGACAGGCGGTCTCCTACGAGCAGTACTTC
CDR3 protein: CAGQAVSYEQYF

clone size: .
V gene: TRBV5-1
J gene: TRBJ2-3
D gene: .
CDR3 DNA: TGCGCCAGCAGCCACGGTCAAGACACAGATACGCAGTATTTT
CDR3 protein: CASSHGQDTDTQYF